This T cell receptor (beta chain) was identified during a study of blood T cells in healthy people across ages. The CDR3 loop spans 16 amino acids. Germline values: CDR1 MNHNS, CDR2 SASEGT. Sample-barcoded 5' priming and a J-beta primer mix drove a second PCR of roughly 7 to 11 cycles. Each CDR3 protein gets one entry after TCRdb re-called the 5' RACE reads with MiXCR. The table has more than 1 million distinct CDR3 sequences, 45% seen once; the top ten hold 15% to 20%. The chain links TRBV6-1 to TRBJ2-1, with 10 bases lining up with TRBD2. Gene TRBJ2-7 matches the end of the DNA better, so the J call may be wrong. This TCR derives from an older woman in good health. The sample taken for sequencing was blood. The CDR3 reads CASSALAGATDNEQYF. The CDR3 DNA is TGTGCCAGCAGTGCGCTAGCGGGAGCTACGGACAATGAGCAGTACTTC.